This is a list of T cell receptor beta chains from one sample in a study of cytomegalovirus exposure and HLA in healthy donors. TCRdb keeps only in-frame clones here, not all; method: immunoSEQ multiplex PCR. Of approximately 230,000 clones listed, about 90% are singletons. The material sequenced was PBMCs. These receptors came from a man aged 18 to 29 in good health and CMV-seropositive. The CDR3 runs from the conserved cysteine through the conserved F or W. A D gene is named only where the DNA matches it firmly. The size field is filled for only some rows; it gives once, few, many or a size class.

V	size	J	D	CDR3	DNA
TRBV7-9	.	TRBJ1-1	TRBD1	CASSTGTENTEAFF	TGTGCCAGCAGCACTGGGACAGAAAACACTGAAGCTTTCTTT
TRBV2	.	TRBJ1-5	.	CASSEAQGVNQPQHF	TGTGCCAGCAGTGAAGCGCAAGGGGTGAATCAGCCCCAGCATTTT
TRBV30	.	TRBJ2-7	TRBD1	CAWSPGGSSYEQYF	TGTGCCTGGTCCCCAGGGGGAAGCTCCTACGAGCAGTACTTC
TRBV4-1	.	TRBJ1-1	.	CASSQVSLHTEAFF	TGCGCCAGCAGCCAAGTATCCCTACACACTGAAGCTTTCTTT
TRBV29-1	.	TRBJ1-2	TRBD1	CSVGSKTGGIYGYTF	TGCAGCGTTGGGTCGAAAACAGGGGGCATCTATGGCTACACCTTC
TRBV9	.	TRBJ2-1	.	CASSVVPSWNEQFF	TGTGCCAGCAGCGTAGTACCTAGCTGGAATGAGCAGTTCTTC
TRBV4-1	once	TRBJ2-6	TRBD1	CASSQDNRGGANVLTF	TGCGCCAGCAGCCAAGATAACAGGGGTGGGGCCAACGTCCTGACTTTC
TRBV9	.	TRBJ1-1	.	CASSVVWSGASTEAFF	TGTGCCAGCAGCGTAGTATGGTCGGGGGCCAGCACTGAAGCTTTCTTT
TRBV2	.	TRBJ2-4	TRBD1	CASSEERGRDIQYF	TGTGCCAGCAGTGAAGAGAGGGGGCGTGACATTCAGTACTTC
TRBV6-1	.	TRBJ2-7	TRBD2	CASSAGTGTSVELQQYF	TGTGCCAGCAGTGCAGGCACCGGGACTAGCGTGGAGTTGCAGCAGTACTTC
TRBV10-3	.	TRBJ2-7	TRBD2	CAISDRAGGLYEQYF	TGTGCCATCAGTGACCGGGCGGGAGGCCTCTACGAGCAGTACTTC
TRBV29-1	.	TRBJ2-1	.	CSVETGPIWGEQFF	TGCAGCGTTGAAACGGGACCAATCTGGGGTGAGCAGTTCTTC